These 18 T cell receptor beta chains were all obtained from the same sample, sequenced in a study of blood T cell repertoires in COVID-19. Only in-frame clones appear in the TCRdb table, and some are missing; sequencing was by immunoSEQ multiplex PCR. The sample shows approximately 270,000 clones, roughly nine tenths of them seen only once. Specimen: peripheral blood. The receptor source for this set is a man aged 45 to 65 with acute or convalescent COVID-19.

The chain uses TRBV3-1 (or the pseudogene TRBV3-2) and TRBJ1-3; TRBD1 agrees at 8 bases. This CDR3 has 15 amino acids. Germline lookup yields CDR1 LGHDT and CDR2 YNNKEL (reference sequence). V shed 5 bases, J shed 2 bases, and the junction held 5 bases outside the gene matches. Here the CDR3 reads CASSWTGRPGNTIYF. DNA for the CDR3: TGTGCCAGCAGCTGGACAGGGCGTCCTGGAAACACCATATATTTT.

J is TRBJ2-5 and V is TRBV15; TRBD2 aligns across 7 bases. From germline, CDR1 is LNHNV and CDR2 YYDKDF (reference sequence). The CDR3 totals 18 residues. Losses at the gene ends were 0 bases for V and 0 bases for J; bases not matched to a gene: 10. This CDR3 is CATSREGLADPYQETQYF. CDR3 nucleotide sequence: TGTGCCACCAGCAGAGAAGGGCTAGCGGACCCGTACCAAGAGACCCAGTACTTC.

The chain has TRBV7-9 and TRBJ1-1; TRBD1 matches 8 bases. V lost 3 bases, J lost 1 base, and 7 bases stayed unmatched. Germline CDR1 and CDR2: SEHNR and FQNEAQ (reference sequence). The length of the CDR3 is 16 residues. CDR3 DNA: TGTGCCAGCAGCTTTATGCGACAGGGGCCGAACACTGAAGCTTTCTTT. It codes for CASSFMRQGPNTEAFF. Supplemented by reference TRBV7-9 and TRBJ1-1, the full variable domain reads DTGVSQNPRHKITKRGQNVTFRCDPISEHNRLYWYRQTLGQGPEFLTYFQNEAQLEKSRLLSDRFSAERPKGSFSTLEIQRTEQGDSAMYLCASSFMRQGPNTEAFFGQGTRLTVV.

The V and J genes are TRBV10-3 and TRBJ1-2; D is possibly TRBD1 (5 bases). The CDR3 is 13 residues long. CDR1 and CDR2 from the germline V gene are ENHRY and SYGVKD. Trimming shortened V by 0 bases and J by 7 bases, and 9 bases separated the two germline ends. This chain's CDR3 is CAISESRVGGYTF. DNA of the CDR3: TGTGCCATCAGTGAGTCCAGGGTAGGTGGCTACACCTTC.

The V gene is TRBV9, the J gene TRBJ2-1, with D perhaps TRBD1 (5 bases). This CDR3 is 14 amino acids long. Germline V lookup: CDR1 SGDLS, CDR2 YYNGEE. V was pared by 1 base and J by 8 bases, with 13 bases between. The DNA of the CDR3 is TGTGCCAGCAGCGTACAACAGGTGAATGATGAGCAGTTCTTC. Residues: CASSVQQVNDEQFF.

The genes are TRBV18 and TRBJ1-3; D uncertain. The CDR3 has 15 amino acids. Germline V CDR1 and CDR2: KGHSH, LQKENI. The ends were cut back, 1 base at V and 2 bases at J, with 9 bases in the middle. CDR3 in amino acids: CASSPQTTTGNTIYF. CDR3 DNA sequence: TGTGCCAGCTCACCACAGACGACTACTGGAAACACCATATATTTT.

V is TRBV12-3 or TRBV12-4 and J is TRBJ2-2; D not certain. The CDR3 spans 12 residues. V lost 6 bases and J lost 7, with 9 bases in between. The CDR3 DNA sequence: TGTGCCAGCAGCCCGGGTCTCGGGGAGCTGTTTTTT. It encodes CASSPGLGELFF.

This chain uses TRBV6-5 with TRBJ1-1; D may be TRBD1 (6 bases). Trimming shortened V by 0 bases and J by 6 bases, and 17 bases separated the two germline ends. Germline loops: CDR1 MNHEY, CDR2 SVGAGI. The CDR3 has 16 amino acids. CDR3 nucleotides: TGTGCCAGCAGTTACTCGCGGCAGGCAGGGGAGTCTGAAGCTTTCTTT. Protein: CASSYSRQAGESEAFF.

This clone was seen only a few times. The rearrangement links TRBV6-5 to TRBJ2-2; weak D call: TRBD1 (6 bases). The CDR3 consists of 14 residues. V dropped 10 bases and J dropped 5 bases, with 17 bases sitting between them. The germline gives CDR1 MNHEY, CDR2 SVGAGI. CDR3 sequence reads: CANFQGQSTGELFF. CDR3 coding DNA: TGTGCCAACTTCCAAGGACAGAGTACCGGGGAGCTGTTTTTT.

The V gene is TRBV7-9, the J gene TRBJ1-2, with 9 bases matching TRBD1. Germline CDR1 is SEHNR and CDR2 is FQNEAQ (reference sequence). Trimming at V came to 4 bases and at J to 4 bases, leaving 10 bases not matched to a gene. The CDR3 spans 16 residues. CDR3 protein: CASSSPGGTGRYGYTF. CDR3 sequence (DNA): TGTGCCAGCAGCTCTCCAGGGGGGACAGGGCGCTATGGCTACACCTTC.

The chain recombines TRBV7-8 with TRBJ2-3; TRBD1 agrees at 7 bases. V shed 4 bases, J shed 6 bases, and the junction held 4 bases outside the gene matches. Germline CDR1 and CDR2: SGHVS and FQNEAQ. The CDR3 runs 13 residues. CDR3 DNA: TGTGCCAGCAGCTCCGACAGGGTTGATACGCAGTATTTT. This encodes CASSSDRVDTQYF.

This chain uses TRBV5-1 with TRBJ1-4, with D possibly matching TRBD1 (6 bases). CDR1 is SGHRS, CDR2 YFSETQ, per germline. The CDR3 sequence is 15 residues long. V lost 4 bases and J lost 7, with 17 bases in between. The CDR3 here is CASSIPTGVGEKLFF. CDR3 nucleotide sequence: TGCGCCAGCAGCATACCGACAGGCGTGGGTGAAAAACTGTTTTTT.

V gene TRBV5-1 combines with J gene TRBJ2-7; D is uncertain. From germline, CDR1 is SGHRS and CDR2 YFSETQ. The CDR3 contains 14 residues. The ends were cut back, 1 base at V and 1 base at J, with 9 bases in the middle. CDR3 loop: CASSLLEISYEQYF. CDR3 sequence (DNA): TGCGCCAGCAGCTTGCTTGAGATTTCCTACGAGCAGTACTTC.

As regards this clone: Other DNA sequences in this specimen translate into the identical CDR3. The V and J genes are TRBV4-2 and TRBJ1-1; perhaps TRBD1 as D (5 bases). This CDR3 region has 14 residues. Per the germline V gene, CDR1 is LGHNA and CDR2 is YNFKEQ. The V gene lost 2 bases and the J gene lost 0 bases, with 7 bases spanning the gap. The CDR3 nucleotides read TGTGCCAGCAGCCAAACAGGCTTGAACACTGAAGCTTTCTTT. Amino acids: CASSQTGLNTEAFF.

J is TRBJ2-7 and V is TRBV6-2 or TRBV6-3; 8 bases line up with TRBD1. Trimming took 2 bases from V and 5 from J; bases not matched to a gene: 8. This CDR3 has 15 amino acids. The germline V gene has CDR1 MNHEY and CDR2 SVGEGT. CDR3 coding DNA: TGTGCCAGCAGTTACGGACAGGGATACGTGCACGAGCAGTACTTC. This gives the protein CASSYGQGYVHEQYF.

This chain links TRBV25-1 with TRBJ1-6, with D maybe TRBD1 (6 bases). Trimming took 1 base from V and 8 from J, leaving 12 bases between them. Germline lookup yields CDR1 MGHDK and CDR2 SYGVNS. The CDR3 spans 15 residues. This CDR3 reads CASSEWGQGHSPLHF. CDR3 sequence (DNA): TGTGCCAGCAGTGAATGGGGGCAGGGACATTCACCCCTCCACTTT.

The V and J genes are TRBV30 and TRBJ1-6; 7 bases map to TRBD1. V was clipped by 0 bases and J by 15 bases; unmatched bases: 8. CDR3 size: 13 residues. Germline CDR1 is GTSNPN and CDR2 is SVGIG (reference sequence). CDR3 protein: CAWSVGTVSGLHF. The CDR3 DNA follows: TGTGCCTGGAGTGTGGGGACAGTCTCAGGCCTCCACTTT.

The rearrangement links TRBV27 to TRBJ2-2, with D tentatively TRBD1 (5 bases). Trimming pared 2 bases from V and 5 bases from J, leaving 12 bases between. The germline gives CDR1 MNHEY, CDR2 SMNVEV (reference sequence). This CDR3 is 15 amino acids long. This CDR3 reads CASSLVRQGTGELFF. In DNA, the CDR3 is TGTGCCAGCAGTTTAGTAAGGCAGGGAACCGGGGAGCTGTTTTTT.